This T cell receptor beta chain was captured by sequencing in a study of blood T cells in healthy people across ages. This clonotype was counted a single time. Combining a sample-barcoded 5' primer with a J-beta primer mix, a second PCR ran for roughly 6 to 11 cycles. One entry per CDR3 protein results from TCRdb running MiXCR on the 5' RACE reads. In the table there are about 1 million distinct CDR3 sequences, 40% to 55% of which are singletons. The receptor's source is a woman aged 55-69 years in good health. Sample: blood.

For the CDR3, the DNA is TGTGCCAGCATCGAGGACAGGGGGGACACTGAAGCTTTCTTT. Translated: CASIEDRGDTEAFF. The chain combines TRBV6-6 with TRBJ1-1, with 10 bases matching TRBD1. This CDR3 is built from 14 residues. Looked up from germline, CDR1 is MNHNY and CDR2 is SVGAGI (reference sequence). The V and J ends lost 7 bases and 3 bases, in that order; junction bases with no gene match: 5.